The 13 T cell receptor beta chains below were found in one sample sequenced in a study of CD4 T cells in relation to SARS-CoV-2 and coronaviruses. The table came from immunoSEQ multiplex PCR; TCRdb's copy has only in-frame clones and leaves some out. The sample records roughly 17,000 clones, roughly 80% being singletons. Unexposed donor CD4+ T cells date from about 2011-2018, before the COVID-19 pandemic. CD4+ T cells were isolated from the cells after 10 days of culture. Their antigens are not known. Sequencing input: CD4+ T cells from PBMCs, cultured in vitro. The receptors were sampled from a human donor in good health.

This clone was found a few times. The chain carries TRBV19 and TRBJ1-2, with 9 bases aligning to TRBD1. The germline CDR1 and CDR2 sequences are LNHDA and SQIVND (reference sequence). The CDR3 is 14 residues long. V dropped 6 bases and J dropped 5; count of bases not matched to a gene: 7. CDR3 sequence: CASSLSGTGYGYTF. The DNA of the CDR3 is TGTGCCAGTAGCCTCTCCGGGACAGGGTATGGCTACACCTTC.

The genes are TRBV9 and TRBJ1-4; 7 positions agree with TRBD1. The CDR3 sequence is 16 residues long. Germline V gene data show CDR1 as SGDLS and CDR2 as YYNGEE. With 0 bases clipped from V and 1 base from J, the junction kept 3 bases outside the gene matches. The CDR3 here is CASSVGTGLTNEKLFF. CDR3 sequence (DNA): TGTGCCAGCAGCGTAGGGACAGGATTAACTAATGAAAAACTGTTTTTT.

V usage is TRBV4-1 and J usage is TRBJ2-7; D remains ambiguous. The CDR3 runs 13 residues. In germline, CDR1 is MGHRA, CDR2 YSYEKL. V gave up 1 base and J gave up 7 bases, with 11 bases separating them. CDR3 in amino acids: CASSQVLLGEQYF. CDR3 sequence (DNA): TGCGCCAGCAGCCAAGTACTCCTTGGAGAGCAGTACTTC.

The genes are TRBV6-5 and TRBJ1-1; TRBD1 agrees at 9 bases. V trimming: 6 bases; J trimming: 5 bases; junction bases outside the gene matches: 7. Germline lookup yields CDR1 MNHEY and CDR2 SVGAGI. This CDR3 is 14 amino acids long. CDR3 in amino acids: CASRSTGGRTEAFF. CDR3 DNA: TGTGCCAGCAGGTCAACAGGGGGCCGAACTGAAGCTTTCTTT.

The CDR3 bases are TGTGCCAGCAGTTTAAGGCCGGAGACCCAGTACTTC. It translates to CASSLRPETQYF. The chain employs TRBV28 and TRBJ2-5; D is undetermined. CDR1 MDHEN and CDR2 SYDVKM come from the germline V gene. The CDR3 runs to 12 residues. V lost 2 bases, J lost 5 bases, and 6 bases lay in between.

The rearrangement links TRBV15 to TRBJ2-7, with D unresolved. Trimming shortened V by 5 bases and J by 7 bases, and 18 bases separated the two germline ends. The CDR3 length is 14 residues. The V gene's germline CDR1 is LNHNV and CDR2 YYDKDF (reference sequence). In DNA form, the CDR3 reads TGTGCCACCAGCCCCCTCGGGTCCCGAAAAGAGCAGTACTTC. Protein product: CATSPLGSRKEQYF.

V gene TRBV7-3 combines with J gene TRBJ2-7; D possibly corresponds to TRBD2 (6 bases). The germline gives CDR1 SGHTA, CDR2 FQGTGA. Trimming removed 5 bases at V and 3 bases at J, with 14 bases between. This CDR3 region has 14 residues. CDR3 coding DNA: TGTGCCAGCAGCCTAGAAGCGGGTTACTACGAGCAGTACTTC. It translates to CASSLEAGYYEQYF. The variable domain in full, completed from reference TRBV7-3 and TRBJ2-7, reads GAGVSQTPSNKVTEKGKYVELRCDPISGHTALYWYRQSLGQGPEFLIYFQGTGAADDSGLPNDRFFAVRPEGSVSTLKIQRTERGDSAVYLCASSLEAGYYEQYFGPGTRLTVT.

The chain's CDR3 is CASSHSGGGDTEAFF. CDR3 nucleotides: TGTGCCAGCAGCCACTCGGGAGGGGGAGACACTGAAGCTTTCTTT. The rearrangement links TRBV7-9 to TRBJ1-1; tentatively, D is TRBD1 (6 bases). Germline CDR1 is SEHNR and CDR2 is FQNEAQ (reference sequence). V gave up 5 bases and J gave up 3 bases, with 16 bases separating them. The CDR3 sequence is 15 residues long. Full variable domain (rest looked up from reference TRBV7-9 and TRBJ1-1): DTGVSQNPRHKITKRGQNVTFRCDPISEHNRLYWYRQTLGQGPEFLTYFQNEAQLEKSRLLSDRFSAERPKGSFSTLEIQRTEQGDSAMYLCASSHSGGGDTEAFFGQGTRLTVV.

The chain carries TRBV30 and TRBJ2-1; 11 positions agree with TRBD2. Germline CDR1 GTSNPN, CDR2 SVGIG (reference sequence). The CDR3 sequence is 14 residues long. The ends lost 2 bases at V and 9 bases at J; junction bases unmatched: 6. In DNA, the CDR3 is TGTGCCTGGAGTAGGCTAGCGGGAGGTGGTGAGCAGTTCTTC. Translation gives CAWSRLAGGGEQFF. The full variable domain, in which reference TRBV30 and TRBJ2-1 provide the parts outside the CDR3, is SQTIHQWPATLVQPVGSPLSLECTVEGTSNPNLYWYRQAAGRGLQLLFYSVGIGQISSEVPQNLSASRPQDRQFILSSKKLLLSDSGFYLCAWSRLAGGGEQFFGPGTRLTVL.

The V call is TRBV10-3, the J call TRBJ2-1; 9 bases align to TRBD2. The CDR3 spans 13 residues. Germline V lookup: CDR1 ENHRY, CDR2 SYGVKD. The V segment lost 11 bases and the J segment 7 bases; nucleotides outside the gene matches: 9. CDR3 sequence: CASSAGGSNEQFF. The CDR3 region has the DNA TGTGCCTCCTCAGCGGGAGGTTCTAATGAGCAGTTCTTC.

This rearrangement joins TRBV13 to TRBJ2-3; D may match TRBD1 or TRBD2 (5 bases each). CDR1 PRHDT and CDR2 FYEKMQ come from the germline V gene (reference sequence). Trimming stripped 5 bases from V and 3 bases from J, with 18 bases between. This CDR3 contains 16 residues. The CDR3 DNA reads TGTGCCAGCAGCCCCCAACGTCTGGGGGTTACAGATACGCAGTATTTT. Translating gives CASSPQRLGVTDTQYF.

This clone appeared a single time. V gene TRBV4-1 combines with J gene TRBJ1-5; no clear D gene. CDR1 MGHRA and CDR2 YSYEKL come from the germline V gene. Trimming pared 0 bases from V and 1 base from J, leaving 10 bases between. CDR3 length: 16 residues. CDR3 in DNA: TGCGCCAGCAGCCAAGAGGTCGCATTGAGCAATCAGCCCCAGCATTTT. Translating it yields CASSQEVALSNQPQHF.

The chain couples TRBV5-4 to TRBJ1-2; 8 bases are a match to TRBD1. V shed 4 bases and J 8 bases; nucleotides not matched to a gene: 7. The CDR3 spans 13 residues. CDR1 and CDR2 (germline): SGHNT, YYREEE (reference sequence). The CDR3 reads CASSLTGGAGYTF. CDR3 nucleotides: TGTGCCAGCAGCCTAACAGGGGGAGCAGGCTACACCTTC. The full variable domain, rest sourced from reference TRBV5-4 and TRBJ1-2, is ETGVTQSPTHLIKTRGQQVTLRCSSQSGHNTVSWYQQALGQGPQFIFQYYREEENGRGNFPPRFSGLQFPNYSSELNVNALELDDSALYLCASSLTGGAGYTFGSGTRLTVV.